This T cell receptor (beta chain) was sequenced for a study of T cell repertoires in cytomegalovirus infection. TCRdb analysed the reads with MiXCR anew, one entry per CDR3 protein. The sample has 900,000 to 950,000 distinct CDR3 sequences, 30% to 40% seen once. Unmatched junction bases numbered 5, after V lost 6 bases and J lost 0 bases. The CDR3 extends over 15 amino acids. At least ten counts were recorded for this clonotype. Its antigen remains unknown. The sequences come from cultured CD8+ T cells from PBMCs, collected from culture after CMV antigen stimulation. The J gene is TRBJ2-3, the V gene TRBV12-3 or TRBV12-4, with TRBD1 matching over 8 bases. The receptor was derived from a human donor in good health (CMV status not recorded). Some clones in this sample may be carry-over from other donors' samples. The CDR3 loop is CASRYTGGSTDTQYF. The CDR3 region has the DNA TGTGCCAGCAGATATACAGGGGGAAGCACAGATACGCAGTATTTT.